This TCR beta chain is drawn from a study of T cells in narcolepsy. The ends were cut back, 4 bases at V and 3 bases at J, with 12 bases in the middle. The CDR3 loop spans 15 amino acids. The V gene's germline CDR1 is MDHEN and CDR2 SYDVKM. Sequencing used immunoSEQ multiplex PCR; TCRdb keeps in-frame clones, though not all of them. Of under 35,000 clones detected, over 75% appear once; the ten largest clones hold approximately 0.9%. The rearrangement uses TRBV28 and TRBJ1-4; no definite D call. Sequenced: memory (CD45RA-) CD4+ T cells from blood. The sequence was obtained from a human donor in good health. The CDR3 region is CASSSSEVPNEKLFF. The CDR3, as DNA: TGTGCCAGCAGTTCCTCAGAAGTCCCTAATGAAAAACTGTTTTTT.